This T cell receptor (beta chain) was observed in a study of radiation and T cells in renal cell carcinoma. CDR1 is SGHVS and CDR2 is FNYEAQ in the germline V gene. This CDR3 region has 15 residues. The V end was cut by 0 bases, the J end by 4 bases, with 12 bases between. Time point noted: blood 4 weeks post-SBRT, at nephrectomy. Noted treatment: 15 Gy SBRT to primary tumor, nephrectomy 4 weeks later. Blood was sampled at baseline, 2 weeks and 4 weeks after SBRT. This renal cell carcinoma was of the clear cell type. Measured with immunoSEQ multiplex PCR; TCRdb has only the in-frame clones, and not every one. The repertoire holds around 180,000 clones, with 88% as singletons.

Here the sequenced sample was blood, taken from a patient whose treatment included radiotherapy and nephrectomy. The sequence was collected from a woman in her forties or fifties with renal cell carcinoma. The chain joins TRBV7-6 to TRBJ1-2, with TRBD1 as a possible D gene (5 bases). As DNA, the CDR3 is TGTGCCAGCAGCTTAGCCAATTCAGGGCTCTATGGCTACACCTTC. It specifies CASSLANSGLYGYTF.